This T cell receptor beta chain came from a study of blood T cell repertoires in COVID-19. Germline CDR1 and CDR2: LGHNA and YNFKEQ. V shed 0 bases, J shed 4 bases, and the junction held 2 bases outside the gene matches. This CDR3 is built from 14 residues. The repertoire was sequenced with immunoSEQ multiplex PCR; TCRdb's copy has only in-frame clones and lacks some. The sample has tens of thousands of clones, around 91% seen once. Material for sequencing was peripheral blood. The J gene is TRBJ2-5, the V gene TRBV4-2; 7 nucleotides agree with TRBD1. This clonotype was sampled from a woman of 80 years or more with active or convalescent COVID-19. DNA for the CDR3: TGTGCCAGCAGCCAAGATACAGGGGCAGAGACCCAGTACTTC. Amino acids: CASSQDTGAETQYF.